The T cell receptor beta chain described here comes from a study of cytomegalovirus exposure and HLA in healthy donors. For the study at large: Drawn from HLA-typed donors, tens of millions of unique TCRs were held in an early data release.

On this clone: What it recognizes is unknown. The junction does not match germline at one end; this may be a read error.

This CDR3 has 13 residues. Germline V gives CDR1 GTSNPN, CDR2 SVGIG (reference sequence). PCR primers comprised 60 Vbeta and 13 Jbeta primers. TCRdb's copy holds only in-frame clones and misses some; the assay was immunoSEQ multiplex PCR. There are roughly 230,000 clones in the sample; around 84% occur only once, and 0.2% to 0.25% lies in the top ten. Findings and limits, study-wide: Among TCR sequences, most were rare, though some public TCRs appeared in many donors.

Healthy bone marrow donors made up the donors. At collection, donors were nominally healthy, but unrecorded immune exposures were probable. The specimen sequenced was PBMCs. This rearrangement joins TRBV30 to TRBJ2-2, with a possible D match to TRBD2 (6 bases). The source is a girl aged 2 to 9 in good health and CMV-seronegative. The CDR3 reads CARRMEGRGELFF. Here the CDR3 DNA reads TGTGCCAGGAGAATGGAGGGGCGGGGGGAGCTGTTTTTT. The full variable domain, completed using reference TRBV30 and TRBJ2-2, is SQTIHQWPATLVQPVGSPLSLECTVEGTSNPNLYWYRQAAGRGLQLLFYSVGIGQISSEVPQNLSASRPQDRQFILSSKKLLLSDSGFYLCARRMEGRGELFFGEGSRLTVL.